This entry describes one T cell receptor beta chain. What it binds is not known. The entry originates in a study of T cell responses to AZD1222 COVID-19 vaccine. Whole-study results and caveats: Sampling that yielded the repertoires occurred only after the peak T cell response. Dominant CD4 TCR responses targeted spike regions 160-218 and 743-854. The donor cohort was predominantly white British with a female majority, and clonal diversity may have been underestimated. Spike-specific TCR breadth and depth rose after two AZD1222 doses.

This CDR3 spans 14 amino acids. Looked up from germline, CDR1 is LNHDA and CDR2 is SQIVND (reference sequence). V was pared by 5 bases and J by 3 bases, with 5 bases of the junction left unmatched. This table comes from immunoSEQ multiplex PCR, and its TCRdb copy is limited to in-frame clones, with some not included. The sample has about 180,000 clones; 91% are singletons. The receptor comes from an adult in good health. The gene calls are TRBV19 and TRBJ2-3, with 7 bases matching TRBD1. The material sequenced was peripheral blood, taken on day 0 of AZD1222 vaccination. CDR3 residues: CASSLGTVTDTQYF. For the CDR3, the DNA is TGTGCCAGTAGTCTGGGGACAGTTACAGATACGCAGTATTTT.